These 17 T cell receptor beta chains were sequenced from one sample in a study of T cell responses to AZD1222 COVID-19 vaccine listed by TCRdb under 2021. In light of the paper, this sample's time point label describes: baseline before first vaccination. Receptors were amplified or captured by the immunoSEQ multiplex PCR assay. TCRdb limited this immuneACCESS table to in-frame rearrangements with V and J called. A share of clones is missing; checked studies link under half to unresolved V genes, and the rest is unexplained. This sample gives about 160,000 clones in total; 80% to 90% of them show up just once. 6.9% of the sample lies in the top ten. The sequencing used peripheral blood, collected on day 0 of AZD1222 vaccination. The receptors stem from an adult in good health.

This chain joins TRBV4-3 and TRBJ1-2, with D maybe TRBD1 (6 bases). Germline-derived CDR1 and CDR2 are LGHNA and YSLEER. The V end lost 1 base, the J end lost 2 bases, and 11 bases lay between the germline ends. This CDR3 has 15 amino acids. CDR3 in amino acids: CASSQAGTGNYGYTF. Here the CDR3 DNA reads TGCGCCAGCAGCCAAGCAGGTACAGGGAACTATGGCTACACCTTC.

The CDR3 DNA sequence: TGTGCCAGCAGTTTTGGACAGGGAACACAAGAGACCCAGTACTTC. It is translated as CASSFGQGTQETQYF. The chain carries TRBV5-4 and TRBJ2-5; TRBD1 aligns across 8 bases. Unmatched junction bases numbered 8, after V lost 5 bases and J lost 2 bases. The CDR3 runs to 15 residues. From germline, CDR1 is SGHNT and CDR2 YYREEE (reference sequence).

Written as DNA, the CDR3 is TGTGCCAGCAGTGAATTGGGCAGGAGGACTGAAGCTTTCTTT. Amino acids: CASSELGRRTEAFF. J is TRBJ1-1 and V is TRBV6-1; D uncertain. Trimming took 2 bases from V and 5 from J, leaving 12 bases between them. The CDR3 is 14 residues long. Germline CDR1 is MNHNS and CDR2 is SASEGT.

This clone appeared a single time. This CDR3 is also generated by other DNA sequences in the sample. This sequence joins TRBV6-5 and TRBJ2-1; D gene unclear. CDR3 length: 14 residues. V lost 0 bases, J lost 4 bases, and 7 bases lay in between. Germline V lookup: CDR1 MNHEY, CDR2 SVGAGI. As DNA, the CDR3 is TGTGCCAGCAGTTACTCTACTCATTACAATGAGCAGTTCTTC. Its protein is CASSYSTHYNEQFF.

The chain recombines TRBV27 with TRBJ2-2, with 7 bases lining up with TRBD2. Per the germline V gene, CDR1 is MNHEY and CDR2 is SMNVEV (reference sequence). The CDR3 length is 14 residues. V lost 4 bases and J lost 15; bases outside the gene matches: 14. CDR3 sequence: CASSSLAAPRFVFF. The CDR3 DNA reads TGTGCCAGCAGTTCCCTAGCGGCCCCCAGATTTGTGTTTTTT.

CDR3 sequence reads: CASSQVIRVPDTQYF. The CDR3 region has the DNA TGTGCCAGCAGCCAAGTTATTAGAGTTCCAGATACGCAGTATTTT. The chain recombines TRBV14 with TRBJ2-3, with unresolved D. CDR1 SGHDN and CDR2 FVKESK come from the germline V gene. V gave up 1 base and J gave up 4 bases, with 12 bases separating them. The CDR3 runs 15 residues.

The genes are TRBV5-1 and TRBJ2-1; D ambiguous. Trimming shortened V by 2 bases and J by 10 bases, and 13 bases separated the two germline ends. The CDR3 covers 13 residues. Germline V gene data show CDR1 as SGHRS and CDR2 as YFSETQ. The CDR3 coding sequence is TGCGCCAGCAGCTTTCGCAGACCTGGGGAGCAGTTCTTC. This encodes CASSFRRPGEQFF.

This chain connects TRBV6-2 or TRBV6-3 to TRBJ2-5; D is possibly TRBD1 or TRBD2 (6 bases each). In germline, CDR1 is MNHEY, CDR2 SVGEGT. The CDR3 runs 14 residues. Trimming took off 3 bases at V and 5 bases at J, with 13 bases between the two ends. DNA for the CDR3: TGTGCCAGCAGTTATGTGGGGGGCCGGGAGACCCAGTACTTC. Translation: CASSYVGGRETQYF.

This clone was recorded a few times. V gene TRBV2 combines with J gene TRBJ1-5; D unresolved. CDR1 is SNHLY, CDR2 FYNNEI, per germline. With 6 bases removed from V and 5 bases from J, the gap between germline ends came to 11 bases. The CDR3 consists of 13 residues. CDR3 in DNA: TGTGCCAGCAGCCCCGGACCTTATCAGCCCCAGCATTTT. It codes for CASSPGPYQPQHF. Looking up the rest from reference TRBV2 and TRBJ1-5 gives the full variable domain: EPEVTQTPSHQVTQMGQEVILRCVPISNHLYFYWYRQILGQKVEFLVSFYNNEISEKSEIFDDQFSVERPDGSNFTLKIRSTKLEDSAMYFCASSPGPYQPQHFGDGTRLSIL.

The chain joins TRBV7-2 to TRBJ2-1; D not resolved. The length of the CDR3 is 15 residues. CDR1 SGHTA and CDR2 FQGNSA come from the germline V gene. V gave up 0 bases and J gave up 0 bases, with 6 bases separating them. The CDR3 loop is CASSLAQNSYNEQFF. The DNA of the CDR3 is TGTGCCAGCAGCTTAGCTCAGAACTCCTACAATGAGCAGTTCTTC.

This chain uses TRBV6-5 with TRBJ2-3; D is uncertain. Germline V lookup: CDR1 MNHEY, CDR2 SVGAGI. V shed 8 bases and J shed 6 bases, with 12 bases lying between them. The CDR3 extends over 12 amino acids. CDR3 in amino acids: CASRGVGDTQYF. Written as DNA, the CDR3 is TGTGCCAGCCGCGGCGTGGGGGATACGCAGTATTTT.

This sequence joins TRBV30 and TRBJ2-3; the D gene could be TRBD1 or TRBD2 (5 bases each). Germline V CDR1 and CDR2: GTSNPN, SVGIG (reference sequence). Trimming stripped 4 bases from V and 8 bases from J, with 19 bases between. The CDR3 extends over 14 amino acids. The DNA of the CDR3 is TGTGCCTGGACGGTGGGGCTAGGTGAGGGTACGCAGTATTTT. Protein: CAWTVGLGEGTQYF.

The chain recombines TRBV18 with TRBJ2-7; 10 nucleotides line up with TRBD1. V trimming: 3 bases; J trimming: 4 bases; junction bases outside the gene matches: 9. In germline, CDR1 is KGHSH, CDR2 LQKENI. The CDR3 covers 16 residues. This CDR3 is CASSPYGQGVAYEQYF. The CDR3 DNA is TGTGCCAGCTCACCGTACGGACAGGGGGTAGCGTACGAGCAGTACTTC.

The rearrangement joins TRBV9 to TRBJ1-1; 12 bases are shared with TRBD1. The germline gives CDR1 SGDLS, CDR2 YYNGEE. The CDR3 consists of 15 residues. The trim removed 2 bases at V and 7 bases at J, leaving 6 bases unmatched. CDR3 nucleotides: TGTGCCAGCAGCGTTATGGGACAGGGGGCAGGTGAAGCTTTCTTT. Its translation: CASSVMGQGAGEAFF.

The chain has TRBV7-6 and TRBJ1-4; weak D call: TRBD1 (6 bases). The CDR3 length is 15 residues. V was trimmed by 6 bases and J by 8 bases, leaving 19 bases between them. The V gene's germline CDR1 is SGHVS and CDR2 FNYEAQ. The CDR3 DNA sequence: TGTGCCAGCAGGCGGACGACAGGCTGGGAAGAAAAACTGTTTTTT. It yields the protein CASRRTTGWEEKLFF.

The chain is built from TRBV9 and TRBJ1-3; D is unclear. The CDR3 has 15 amino acids. Trimming removed 0 bases at V and 0 bases at J, with 7 bases between. Germline CDR1 SGDLS, CDR2 YYNGEE. CDR3 region: CASSVVPSSGNTIYF. Written as DNA, the CDR3 is TGTGCCAGCAGCGTAGTTCCATCCTCTGGAAACACCATATATTTT. The whole variable domain, filled in from reference TRBV9 and TRBJ1-3, reads DSGVTQTPKHLITATGQRVTLRCSPRSGDLSVYWYQQSLDQGLQFLIQYYNGEERAKGNILERFSAQQFPDLHSELNLSSLELGDSALYFCASSVVPSSGNTIYFGEGSWLTVV.

This sequence joins TRBV9 and TRBJ1-1, with 8 positions matching TRBD1. The CDR3 covers 15 residues. Germline V gene sequence: CDR1 SGDLS, CDR2 YYNGEE. The trim removed 5 bases at V and 0 bases at J, leaving 6 bases unmatched. The CDR3: CASRTGADMNTEAFF. For the CDR3, the DNA is TGTGCCAGCAGGACAGGGGCCGACATGAACACTGAAGCTTTCTTT.